This T cell receptor beta chain was retrieved from a study of blood T cell repertoires in COVID-19. In the study overall: Specimens from acute and convalescent COVID-19 originated in the United States, Italy and Spain. PBMCs, B-cell-depleted T cells, or T cells provided the cDNA or gDNA that made up the material.

After removal of 1 base from V and 3 bases from J, the junction contained 7 bases not matched to a gene. This CDR3 is 16 amino acids long. CDR1 LGHNA and CDR2 YNFKEQ come from the germline V gene. How the authors handled the data: Amplifying reference gene primers gave estimates of nucleated cell counts. Sequencing used immunoSEQ multiplex PCR; TCRdb keeps in-frame clones, though not all of them. V and J calls and clone size follow that table, whereas D and trimming were derived from the DNA. The sample gives more than 95,000 clones, 84% of which show up once; 10% to 15% is in the top ten. Sample: peripheral blood. J is TRBJ2-7 and V is TRBV4-2; 9 nucleotides align to TRBD1. The clonotype was recovered from a human donor in a cohort sampled during active or convalescent COVID-19. The CDR3 region has the DNA TGTGCCAGCAGCCAAGCCCGGACAGGGGCACTCTACGAGCAGTACTTC. Its protein is CASSQARTGALYEQYF.